This TCR beta chain emerged from a study of blood T cells in healthy people across ages. Primed by a sample-barcoded 5' primer and a J-beta primer mix, a second PCR proceeded for about 7 to 11 cycles. TCRdb reprocessed the 5' RACE reads via MiXCR and lists one record per CDR3 protein. The table includes approximately 690,000 distinct CDR3 sequences, about 43% detected once. The clonotype originates from a man at least 80 years old in good health. The sample consisted of blood.

CDR3 sequence: CASSLSRGPRFF. CDR3 DNA sequence: TGTGCCAGCAGCCTTTCCAGGGGGCCTCGGTTCTTC. V usage is TRBV3-1 and J usage is TRBJ2-1, with 8 bases identical to TRBD1. This CDR3 contains 12 residues. The germline V gene has CDR1 LGHDT and CDR2 YNNKEL (reference sequence). V dropped 4 bases and J dropped 15; count of bases not matched to a gene: 8.